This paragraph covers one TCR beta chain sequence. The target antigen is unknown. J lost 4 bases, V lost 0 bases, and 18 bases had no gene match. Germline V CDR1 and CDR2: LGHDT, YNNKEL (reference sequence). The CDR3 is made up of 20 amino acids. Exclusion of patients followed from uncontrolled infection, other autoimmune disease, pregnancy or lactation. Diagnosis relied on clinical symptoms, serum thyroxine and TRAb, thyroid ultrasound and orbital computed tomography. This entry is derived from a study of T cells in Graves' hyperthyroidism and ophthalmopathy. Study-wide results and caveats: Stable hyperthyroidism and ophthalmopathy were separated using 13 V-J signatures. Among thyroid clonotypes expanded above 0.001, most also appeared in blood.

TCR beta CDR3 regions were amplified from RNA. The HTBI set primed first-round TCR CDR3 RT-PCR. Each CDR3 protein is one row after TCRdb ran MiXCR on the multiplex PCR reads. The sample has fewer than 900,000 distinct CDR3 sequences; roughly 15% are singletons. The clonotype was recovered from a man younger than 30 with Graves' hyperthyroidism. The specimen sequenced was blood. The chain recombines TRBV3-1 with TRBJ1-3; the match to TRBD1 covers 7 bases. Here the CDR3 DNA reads TGTGCCAGCAGCCAAGATCACTCGCGGACAGGTCTGTGGATCGGAAACACCATATATTTT. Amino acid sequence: CASSQDHSRTGLWIGNTIYF.